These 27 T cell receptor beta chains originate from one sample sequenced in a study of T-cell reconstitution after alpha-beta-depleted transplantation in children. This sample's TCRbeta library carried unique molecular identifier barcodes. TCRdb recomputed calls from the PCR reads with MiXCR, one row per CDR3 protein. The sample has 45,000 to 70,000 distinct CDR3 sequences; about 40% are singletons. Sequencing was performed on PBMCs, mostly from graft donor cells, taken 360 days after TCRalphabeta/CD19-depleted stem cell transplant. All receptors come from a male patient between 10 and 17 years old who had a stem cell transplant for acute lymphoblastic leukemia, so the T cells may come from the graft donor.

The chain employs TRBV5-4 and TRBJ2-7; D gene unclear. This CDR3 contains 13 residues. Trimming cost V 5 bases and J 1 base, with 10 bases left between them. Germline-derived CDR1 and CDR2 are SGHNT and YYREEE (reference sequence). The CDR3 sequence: CASRTVHSYEQYF. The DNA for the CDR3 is TGTGCCAGCAGAACGGTCCATTCCTACGAGCAGTACTTC.

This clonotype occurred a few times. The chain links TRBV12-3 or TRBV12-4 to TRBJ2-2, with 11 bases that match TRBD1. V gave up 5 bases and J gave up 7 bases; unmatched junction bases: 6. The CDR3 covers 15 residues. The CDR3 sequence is CASSPRTGGGGELFF. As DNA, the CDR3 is TGTGCCAGCAGTCCGCGGACAGGGGGCGGCGGGGAGCTGTTTTTT.

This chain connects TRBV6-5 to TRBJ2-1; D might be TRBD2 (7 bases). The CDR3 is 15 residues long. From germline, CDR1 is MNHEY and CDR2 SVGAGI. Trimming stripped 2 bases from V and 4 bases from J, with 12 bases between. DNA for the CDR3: TGTGCCAGCAGTTACGGAGGGGGGGCATACAATGAGCAGTTCTTC. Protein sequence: CASSYGGGAYNEQFF.

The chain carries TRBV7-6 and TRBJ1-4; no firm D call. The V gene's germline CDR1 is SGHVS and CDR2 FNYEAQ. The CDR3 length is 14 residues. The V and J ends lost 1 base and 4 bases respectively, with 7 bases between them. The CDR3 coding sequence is TGTGCCAGCAGCTTAGACCCAGATAATGAAAAACTGTTTTTT. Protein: CASSLDPDNEKLFF.

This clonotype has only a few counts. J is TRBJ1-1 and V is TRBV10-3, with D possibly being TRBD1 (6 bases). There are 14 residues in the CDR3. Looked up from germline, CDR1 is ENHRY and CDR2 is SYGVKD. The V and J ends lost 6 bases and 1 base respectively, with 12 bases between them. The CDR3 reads CAIRNRTENTEAFF. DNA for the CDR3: TGTGCCATCAGGAACCGGACAGAGAACACTGAAGCTTTCTTT.

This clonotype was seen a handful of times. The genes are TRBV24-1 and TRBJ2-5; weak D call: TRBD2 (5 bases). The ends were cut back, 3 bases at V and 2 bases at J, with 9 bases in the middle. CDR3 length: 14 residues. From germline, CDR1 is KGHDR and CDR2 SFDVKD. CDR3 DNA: TGTGCCACCAGTGATGGACCGGGACAAGAGACCCAGTACTTC. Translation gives CATSDGPGQETQYF.

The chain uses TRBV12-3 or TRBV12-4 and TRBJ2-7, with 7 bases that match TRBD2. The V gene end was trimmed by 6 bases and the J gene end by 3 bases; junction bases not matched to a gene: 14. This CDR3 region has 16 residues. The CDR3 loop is CASSPFRSGGGYEQYF. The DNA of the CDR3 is TGTGCCAGCAGCCCATTTCGGTCGGGGGGAGGCTACGAGCAGTACTTC.

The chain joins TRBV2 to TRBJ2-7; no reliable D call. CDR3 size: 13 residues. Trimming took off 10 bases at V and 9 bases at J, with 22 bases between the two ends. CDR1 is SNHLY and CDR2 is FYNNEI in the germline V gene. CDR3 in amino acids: CAIRTGPPEWQYF. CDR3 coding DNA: TGTGCCATACGAACCGGGCCCCCCGAATGGCAGTACTTC.

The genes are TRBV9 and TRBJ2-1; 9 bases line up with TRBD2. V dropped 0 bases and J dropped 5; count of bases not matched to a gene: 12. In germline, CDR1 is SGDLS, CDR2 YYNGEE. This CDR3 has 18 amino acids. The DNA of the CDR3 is TGTGCCAGCAGCGTAGAAATGGCGGGGGGGCCCCAAAACAATGAGCAGTTCTTC. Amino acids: CASSVEMAGGPQNNEQFF.

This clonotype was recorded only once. CDR3 region: CASSMTGFEQYF. CDR3 in DNA: TGCGCCAGCAGCATGACAGGGTTCGAGCAGTACTTC. The genes are TRBV5-1 and TRBJ2-7; TRBD1 matches at 7 bases. CDR3 length: 12 residues. Germline V lookup: CDR1 SGHRS, CDR2 YFSETQ. Trimming took 4 bases from V and 6 from J; bases not matched to a gene: 4.

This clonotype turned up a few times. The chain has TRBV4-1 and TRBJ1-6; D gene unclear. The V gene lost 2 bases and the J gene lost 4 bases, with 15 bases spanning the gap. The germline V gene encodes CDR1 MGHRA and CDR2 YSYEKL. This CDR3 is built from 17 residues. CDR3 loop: CASSQILRKGYNSPLHF. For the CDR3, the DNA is TGCGCCAGCAGCCAAATTTTAAGGAAAGGATATAATTCACCCCTCCACTTT.

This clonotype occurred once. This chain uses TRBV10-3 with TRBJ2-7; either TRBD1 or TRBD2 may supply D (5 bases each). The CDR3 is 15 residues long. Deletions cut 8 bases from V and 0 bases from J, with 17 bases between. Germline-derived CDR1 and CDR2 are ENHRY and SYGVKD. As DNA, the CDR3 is TGTGCCATCCGTTCGGGGACGTTAGCCTCCTACGAGCAGTACTTC. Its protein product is CAIRSGTLASYEQYF.

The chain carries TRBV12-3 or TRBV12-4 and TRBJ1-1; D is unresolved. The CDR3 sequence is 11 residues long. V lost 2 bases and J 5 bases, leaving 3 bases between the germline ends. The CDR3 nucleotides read TGTGCCAGCAGTTTACAAACTGAAGCTTTCTTT. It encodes CASSLQTEAFF.

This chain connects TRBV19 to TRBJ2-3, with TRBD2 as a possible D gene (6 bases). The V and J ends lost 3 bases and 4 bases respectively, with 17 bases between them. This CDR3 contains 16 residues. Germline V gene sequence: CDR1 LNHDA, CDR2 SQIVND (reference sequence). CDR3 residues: CASSMAVGGPSDTQYF. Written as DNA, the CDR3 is TGTGCCAGTAGTATGGCAGTCGGAGGGCCCTCAGATACGCAGTATTTT.

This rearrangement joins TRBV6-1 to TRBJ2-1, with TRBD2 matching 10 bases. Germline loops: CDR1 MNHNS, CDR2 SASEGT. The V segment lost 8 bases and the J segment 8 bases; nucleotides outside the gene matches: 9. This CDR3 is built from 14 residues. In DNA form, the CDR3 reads TGTGCCAGCGGCCGGCCTAGCGGGAGCTATGAGCAGTTCTTC. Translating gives CASGRPSGSYEQFF.

CDR3 DNA: TGTGCCAGCAGCCAGGTTCGCCCCGAGCACACTGAAGCTTTCTTT. The encoded protein is CASSQVRPEHTEAFF. J is TRBJ1-1 and V is TRBV4-2, with D unresolved. Trimming took off 3 bases at V and 3 bases at J, with 14 bases between the two ends. Germline CDR1 reads LGHNA; CDR2 reads YNFKEQ. The CDR3 runs 15 residues.

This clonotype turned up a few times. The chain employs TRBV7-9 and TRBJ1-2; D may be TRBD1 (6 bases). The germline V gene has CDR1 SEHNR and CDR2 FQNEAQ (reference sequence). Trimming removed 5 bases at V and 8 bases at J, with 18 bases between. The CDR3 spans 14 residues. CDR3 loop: CASSPPGAQNGYTF. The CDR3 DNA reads TGTGCCAGCAGCCCACCGGGGGCGCAAAACGGCTACACCTTC.

Here the CDR3 reads CASSLGTDTDTQYF. The DNA of the CDR3 is TGTGCCAGCAGTCTCGGGACTGACACAGATACGCAGTATTTT. This sequence joins TRBV12-3 or TRBV12-4 and TRBJ2-3, with D possibly being TRBD2 (6 bases). V lost 5 bases to trimming and J lost 2 bases, with 11 bases between them. This CDR3 region has 14 residues.

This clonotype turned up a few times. CDR3 sequence reads: CASSLGQHSPLHF. CDR3 nucleotides: TGTGCCAGCAGCTTGGGACAGCATTCACCCCTCCACTTT. The V call is TRBV7-9, the J call TRBJ1-6; 7 bases are shared with TRBD1. Unmatched junction bases numbered 1, after V lost 3 bases and J lost 8 bases. This CDR3 contains 13 residues. CDR1 is SEHNR, CDR2 FQNEAQ, per germline (reference sequence). The complete variable domain, with remaining parts taken from reference TRBV7-9 and TRBJ1-6, reads DTGVSQNPRHKITKRGQNVTFRCDPISEHNRLYWYRQTLGQGPEFLTYFQNEAQLEKSRLLSDRFSAERPKGSFSTLEIQRTEQGDSAMYLCASSLGQHSPLHFGNGTRLTVT.

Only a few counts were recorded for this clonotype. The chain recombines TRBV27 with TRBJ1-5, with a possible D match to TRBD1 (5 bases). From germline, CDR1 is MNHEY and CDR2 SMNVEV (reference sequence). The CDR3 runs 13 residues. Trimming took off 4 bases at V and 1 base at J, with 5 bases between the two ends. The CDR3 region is CASSWGSNQPQHF. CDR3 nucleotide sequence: TGTGCCAGCAGTTGGGGGAGCAATCAGCCCCAGCATTTT.

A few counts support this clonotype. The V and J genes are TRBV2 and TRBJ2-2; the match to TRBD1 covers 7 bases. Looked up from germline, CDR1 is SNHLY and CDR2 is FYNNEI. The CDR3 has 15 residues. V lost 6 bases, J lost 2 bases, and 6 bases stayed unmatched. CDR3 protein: CASRLQGINTGELFF. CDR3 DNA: TGTGCCAGCAGGCTACAGGGGATTAACACCGGGGAGCTGTTTTTT.

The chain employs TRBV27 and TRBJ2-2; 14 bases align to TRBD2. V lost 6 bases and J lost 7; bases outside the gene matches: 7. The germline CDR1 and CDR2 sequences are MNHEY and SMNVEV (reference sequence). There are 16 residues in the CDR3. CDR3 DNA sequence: TGTGCCAGCAGCCGCGGGACTAGCGGGAGTCACGGGGAGCTGTTTTTT. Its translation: CASSRGTSGSHGELFF.

Here the CDR3 reads CAISERGDRGLSYNEQFF. CDR3 DNA sequence: TGTGCCATCAGTGAGAGAGGGGACAGGGGCCTTTCCTACAATGAGCAGTTCTTC. The chain couples TRBV10-3 to TRBJ2-1; TRBD1 aligns across 10 bases. V shed 2 bases and J 1 base; nucleotides not matched to a gene: 8. CDR3 length equals 18 residues. The germline gives CDR1 ENHRY, CDR2 SYGVKD.

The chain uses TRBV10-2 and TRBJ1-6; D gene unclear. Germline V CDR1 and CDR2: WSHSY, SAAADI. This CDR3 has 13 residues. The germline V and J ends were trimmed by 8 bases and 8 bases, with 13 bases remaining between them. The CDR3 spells CASLEPGYSPLHF. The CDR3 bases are TGCGCCAGCTTGGAGCCAGGCTATTCACCCCTCCACTTT.

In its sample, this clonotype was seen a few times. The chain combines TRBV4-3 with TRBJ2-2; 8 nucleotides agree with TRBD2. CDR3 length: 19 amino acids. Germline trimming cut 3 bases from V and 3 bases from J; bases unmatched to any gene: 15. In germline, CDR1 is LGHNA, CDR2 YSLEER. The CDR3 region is CASSQEDPLAGGDTGELFF. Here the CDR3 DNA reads TGCGCCAGCAGCCAGGAAGACCCCCTGGCGGGGGGAGACACCGGGGAGCTGTTTTTT.

DNA for the CDR3: TGCAGTGCTAGAGATCGCAGGGCGAAGGATGAGCAGTTCTTC. The encoded protein is CSARDRRAKDEQFF. This chain uses TRBV20-1 with TRBJ2-1, with D possibly being TRBD1 (5 bases). The length of the CDR3 is 14 residues. CDR1 and CDR2 from the germline V gene are DFQATT and SNEGSKA (reference sequence). V dropped 0 bases and J dropped 8 bases, with 14 bases sitting between them.

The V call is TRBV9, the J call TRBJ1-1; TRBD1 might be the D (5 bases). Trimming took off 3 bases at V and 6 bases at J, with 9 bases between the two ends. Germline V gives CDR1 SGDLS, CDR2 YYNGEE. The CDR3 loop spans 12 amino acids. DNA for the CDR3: TGTGCCAGCAGCGGGGGGGACTCTGAAGCTTTCTTT. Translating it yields CASSGGDSEAFF.